Detailed here is one T cell receptor (beta chain). Antigen: not known. This PCR relied on a set of 60 Vbeta primers and 13 Jbeta primers. This table comes from immunoSEQ multiplex PCR, and its TCRdb copy is limited to in-frame clones, with some not included. The sample has some 160,000 clones, approximately 80% seen once. Healthy bone marrow donors made up the donor group. This record comes from a study of cytomegalovirus exposure and HLA in healthy donors. Points from the study as a whole: A few CMV-associated chains were confirmed in vitro to be specific for CMV antigens. Accurate prediction of HLA-A and HLA-B alleles (for most subjects) was reportedly achieved from TCR beta sequences.

The receptor comes from a man aged 60-69 years in good health and CMV-seronegative. Sample: PBMCs.

The chain's CDR3 is CASSISRGGIQPQHF. CDR3 nucleotide sequence: TGTGCCAGTAGTATATCTCGAGGCGGGATTCAGCCCCAGCATTTT. The J gene is TRBJ1-5, the V gene TRBV19; D gene unclear. The CDR3 consists of 15 residues. The V end was cut by 2 bases, the J end by 6 bases, with 14 bases between. Germline V lookup: CDR1 LNHDA, CDR2 SQIVND (reference sequence).